The rows below give T cell receptor beta chains drawn from one sample of a study of blood T cell repertoires in COVID-19. The method was immunoSEQ multiplex PCR; TCRdb's version includes in-frame clones alone and lacks a portion of them. This sample has about 320,000 clones, with roughly 85% found just once. The sequenced material came from peripheral blood. The receptors derive from a human donor in a cohort sampled during active COVID-19. Both conserved end residues are part of each CDR3. The order of the fields is V gene, D gene, J gene, clone size, CDR3 protein, CDR3 DNA. A D gene is named only where the DNA matches it firmly. Not every row has a clone size; where given, it reads once, few, many or a size class.

V gene: TRBV6-5; D gene: TRBD1; J gene: TRBJ1-3; clone size: NA; CDR3 protein: CASSSGGARDTIYF; CDR3 DNA: TGTGCCAGCAGTTCAGGGGGCGCGAGGGACACCATATATTTT
V gene: TRBV6-1; D gene: NA; J gene: TRBJ2-3; clone size: few; CDR3 protein: CASSDLREGQYF; CDR3 DNA: TGTGCCAGCAGTGATCTCAGGGAAGGGCAGTATTTT
V gene: TRBV24-1; D gene: NA; J gene: TRBJ2-3; clone size: NA; CDR3 protein: CATSDTGRGTDTQYF; CDR3 DNA: TGTGCCACCAGTGATACAGGGCGGGGCACAGATACGCAGTATTTT
V gene: TRBV20-1; D gene: TRBD2; J gene: TRBJ2-3; clone size: NA; CDR3 protein: CSASKRELTDTQYF; CDR3 DNA: TGCAGTGCTAGTAAGCGGGAGCTCACAGATACGCAGTATTTT
V gene: TRBV7-9; D gene: NA; J gene: TRBJ2-1; clone size: NA; CDR3 protein: CASSPAAYNEQFF; CDR3 DNA: TGTGCCAGCAGCCCGGCGGCCTACAATGAGCAGTTCTTC
V gene: TRBV18; D gene: NA; J gene: TRBJ1-1; clone size: NA; CDR3 protein: CASSPLPSTEAFF; CDR3 DNA: TGTGCCAGCTCCCCGCTCCCCAGCACTGAAGCTTTCTTT
V gene: TRBV4-1; D gene: TRBD1; J gene: TRBJ1-2; clone size: NA; CDR3 protein: CASSQGQGSRLYGYTF; CDR3 DNA: TGCGCCAGCAGCCAAGGACAGGGGAGTCGCCTCTATGGCTACACCTTC
V gene: TRBV10-3; D gene: TRBD1; J gene: TRBJ2-1; clone size: NA; CDR3 protein: CAIRKPGQGVHEQFF; CDR3 DNA: TGTGCCATCAGAAAACCGGGACAGGGGGTCCATGAGCAGTTCTTC
V gene: TRBV10-2; D gene: TRBD2; J gene: TRBJ2-1; clone size: once; CDR3 protein: CASSEFAGESNEQFF; CDR3 DNA: TGCGCCAGCAGTGAGTTTGCGGGGGAAAGCAATGAGCAGTTCTTC
V gene: TRBV15; D gene: NA; J gene: TRBJ1-1; clone size: NA; CDR3 protein: CATSSDTEAFF; CDR3 DNA: TGTGCCACCAGCAGCGACACTGAAGCTTTCTTT
V gene: TRBV5-1; D gene: NA; J gene: TRBJ1-6; clone size: NA; CDR3 protein: CASSINYRAPPLHF; CDR3 DNA: TGCGCCAGCAGCATAAATTACAGGGCCCCACCCCTCCACTTT
V gene: TRBV9; D gene: NA; J gene: TRBJ1-2; clone size: NA; CDR3 protein: CASRTGLDGYTF; CDR3 DNA: TGTGCCAGCAGAACAGGGTTGGATGGCTACACCTTC
V gene: TRBV3-1/TRBV3-2; D gene: TRBD2; J gene: TRBJ2-2; clone size: NA; CDR3 protein: CASSQAPPLAGGFTGELFF; CDR3 DNA: TGTGCCAGCAGCCAAGCCCCCCCCTTAGCGGGGGGCTTCACCGGGGAGCTGTTTTTT
V gene: TRBV5-6; D gene: NA; J gene: TRBJ1-6; clone size: NA; CDR3 protein: CASSLPARPSPLHF; CDR3 DNA: TGTGCCAGCAGCTTACCCGCCAGGCCCTCACCCCTCCACTTT
V gene: TRBV9; D gene: NA; J gene: TRBJ1-2; clone size: NA; CDR3 protein: CASSVVSLKARYYGYTF; CDR3 DNA: TGTGCCAGCAGCGTAGTGAGCCTCAAAGCTCGTTACTATGGCTACACCTTC
V gene: TRBV7-2; D gene: TRBD2; J gene: TRBJ2-7; clone size: NA; CDR3 protein: CASSSTSGAAYEQYF; CDR3 DNA: TGTGCCAGCAGCTCAACTAGCGGGGCCGCCTACGAGCAGTACTTC
V gene: TRBV2; D gene: TRBD1; J gene: TRBJ1-1; clone size: NA; CDR3 protein: CASTIQQGAYTEAFF; CDR3 DNA: TGTGCCAGCACCATCCAACAGGGGGCCTACACTGAAGCTTTCTTT
V gene: TRBV27; D gene: TRBD1; J gene: TRBJ2-7; clone size: NA; CDR3 protein: CASSLGQGTGEQYF; CDR3 DNA: TGTGCCAGCAGTTTGGGACAGGGGACGGGCGAGCAGTACTTC
V gene: TRBV6-6; D gene: TRBD2; J gene: TRBJ2-7; clone size: NA; CDR3 protein: CASSYSGGLAYEQYF; CDR3 DNA: TGTGCCAGCAGTTATTCGGGGGGGCTGGCCTACGAGCAGTACTTC
V gene: TRBV7-2; D gene: NA; J gene: TRBJ1-5; clone size: NA; CDR3 protein: CASSLTARSNQPQHF; CDR3 DNA: TGTGCCAGCAGCTTAACGGCGAGGAGTAATCAGCCCCAGCATTTT
V gene: TRBV6-2/TRBV6-3; D gene: NA; J gene: TRBJ1-5; clone size: NA; CDR3 protein: CASSYSRESNQPQHF; CDR3 DNA: TGTGCCAGCAGTTACTCGAGGGAAAGCAATCAGCCCCAGCATTTT
V gene: TRBV7-3; D gene: NA; J gene: TRBJ1-1; clone size: NA; CDR3 protein: CASSLDRNTEAFF; CDR3 DNA: TGTGCCAGCAGCCTGGACAGGAACACTGAAGCTTTCTTT
V gene: TRBV29-1; D gene: NA; J gene: TRBJ1-1; clone size: NA; CDR3 protein: CSVLTGTEAFF; CDR3 DNA: TGCAGCGTTCTTACGGGCACTGAAGCTTTCTTT
V gene: TRBV9; D gene: NA; J gene: TRBJ2-7; clone size: NA; CDR3 protein: CASSVEGHPGYEQYF; CDR3 DNA: TGTGCCAGCAGCGTAGAGGGACATCCTGGATACGAGCAGTACTTC
V gene: TRBV7-9; D gene: TRBD2; J gene: TRBJ2-1; clone size: NA; CDR3 protein: CASSPPRGGGNYNEQFF; CDR3 DNA: TGTGCCAGCAGCCCTCCCCGTGGCGGGGGGAACTACAATGAGCAGTTCTTC
V gene: TRBV15; D gene: TRBD1; J gene: TRBJ1-1; clone size: NA; CDR3 protein: CATSGPGQGMNTEAFF; CDR3 DNA: TGTGCCACCAGCGGACCGGGACAGGGAATGAACACTGAAGCTTTCTTT
V gene: TRBV6-5; D gene: TRBD2; J gene: TRBJ2-1; clone size: NA; CDR3 protein: CASSGGAYNEQFF; CDR3 DNA: TGTGCCAGCAGCGGGGGGGCGTACAATGAGCAGTTCTTC
V gene: TRBV7-9; D gene: NA; J gene: TRBJ2-1; clone size: once; CDR3 protein: CASTLKIVAIKRAVGVNEQFF; CDR3 DNA: TGTGCCAGCACCCTTAAGATCGTAGCTATTAAACGCGCGGTAGGGGTCAATGAGCAGTTCTTC
V gene: TRBV5-6; D gene: NA; J gene: TRBJ2-7; clone size: NA; CDR3 protein: CASSLGLSSYEQYF; CDR3 DNA: TGTGCCAGCAGCTTGGGACTGAGTTCCTACGAGCAGTACTTC
V gene: TRBV3-1/TRBV3-2; D gene: NA; J gene: TRBJ1-5; clone size: once; CDR3 protein: CASSQTGEDQPQHF; CDR3 DNA: TGTGCCAGCAGCCAAACCGGGGAGGATCAGCCCCAGCATTTT
V gene: TRBV29-1; D gene: TRBD1; J gene: TRBJ2-3; clone size: NA; CDR3 protein: CSVSTGKEAQYF; CDR3 DNA: TGCAGCGTTTCGACAGGGAAAGAAGCGCAGTATTTT
V gene: TRBV3-1/TRBV3-2; D gene: NA; J gene: TRBJ1-1; clone size: NA; CDR3 protein: CASSQKLGASDTEAFF; CDR3 DNA: TGTGCCAGCAGCCAAAAGTTGGGGGCTAGTGACACTGAAGCTTTCTTT
V gene: TRBV12-5; D gene: TRBD2; J gene: TRBJ2-2; clone size: once; CDR3 protein: CASGLVLAGGPGELFF; CDR3 DNA: TGTGCTAGTGGTTTGGTTCTAGCGGGGGGGCCCGGGGAGCTGTTTTTT
V gene: TRBV24-1; D gene: NA; J gene: TRBJ1-5; clone size: NA; CDR3 protein: CATSDPGQPQHF; CDR3 DNA: TGTGCCACCAGTGATCCGGGGCAGCCCCAGCATTTT
V gene: TRBV27; D gene: NA; J gene: TRBJ1-5; clone size: NA; CDR3 protein: CASSFTGFGQPQHF; CDR3 DNA: TGTGCCAGCAGTTTCACCGGGTTTGGGCAGCCCCAGCATTTT
V gene: TRBV5-1; D gene: NA; J gene: TRBJ1-4; clone size: NA; CDR3 protein: CASGHEGGRNEKLFF; CDR3 DNA: TGCGCCAGCGGGCACGAGGGGGGGCGTAATGAAAAACTGTTTTTT
V gene: TRBV21-1; D gene: NA; J gene: TRBJ2-3; clone size: NA; CDR3 protein: CASSKGQGADTQYF; CDR3 DNA: TGTGCCAGCAGCAAGGGACAGGGGGCAGATACGCAGTATTTT
V gene: TRBV2; D gene: NA; J gene: TRBJ1-1; clone size: NA; CDR3 protein: CASGGGDGTEAFF; CDR3 DNA: TGTGCCAGCGGCGGGGGCGACGGCACTGAAGCTTTCTTT
V gene: TRBV30; D gene: NA; J gene: TRBJ2-2; clone size: NA; CDR3 protein: CAWSGGVNTGELFF; CDR3 DNA: TGTGCCTGGAGTGGCGGGGTAAACACCGGGGAGCTGTTTTTT
V gene: TRBV5-1; D gene: TRBD1; J gene: TRBJ2-7; clone size: NA; CDR3 protein: CASKQGPYEQYF; CDR3 DNA: TGCGCCAGCAAACAGGGGCCCTACGAGCAGTACTTC
V gene: TRBV7-2; D gene: TRBD1; J gene: TRBJ1-1; clone size: few; CDR3 protein: CASSLSQGGEAFF; CDR3 DNA: TGTGCCAGCAGCTTAAGTCAGGGGGGTGAAGCTTTCTTT
V gene: TRBV3-1/TRBV3-2; D gene: TRBD1; J gene: TRBJ2-5; clone size: NA; CDR3 protein: CASSPTGLAETQYF; CDR3 DNA: TGTGCCAGCAGCCCGACAGGGCTTGCAGAGACCCAGTACTTC
V gene: TRBV18; D gene: NA; J gene: TRBJ1-3; clone size: NA; CDR3 protein: CASSPGAGSGNTIYF; CDR3 DNA: TGTGCCAGCTCCCCAGGGGCCGGCTCTGGAAACACCATATATTTT
V gene: TRBV10-3; D gene: NA; J gene: TRBJ2-6; clone size: NA; CDR3 protein: CAIRDSGANVLTF; CDR3 DNA: TGTGCCATCCGAGACTCTGGGGCCAACGTCCTGACTTTC
V gene: TRBV24-1; D gene: NA; J gene: TRBJ2-7; clone size: NA; CDR3 protein: CATSAGTYEQYF; CDR3 DNA: TGTGCCACCAGTGCAGGGACCTACGAGCAGTACTTC
V gene: TRBV6-4; D gene: NA; J gene: TRBJ2-2; clone size: NA; CDR3 protein: CASTISEDTGELFF; CDR3 DNA: TGTGCCAGCACCATATCAGAGGACACCGGGGAGCTGTTTTTT
V gene: TRBV27; D gene: NA; J gene: TRBJ1-5; clone size: NA; CDR3 protein: CASSLAGDNQPQHF; CDR3 DNA: TGTGCCAGCAGTTTGGCCGGGGATAATCAGCCCCAGCATTTT
V gene: TRBV5-1; D gene: TRBD1; J gene: TRBJ1-6; clone size: few; CDR3 protein: CASSLVDRGDSPLHF; CDR3 DNA: TGCGCCAGCAGCTTAGTTGACAGGGGTGATTCACCCCTCCACTTT
V gene: TRBV6-1; D gene: NA; J gene: TRBJ1-1; clone size: NA; CDR3 protein: CASSELILTEAFF; CDR3 DNA: TGTGCCAGCAGTGAACTGATACTCACTGAAGCTTTCTTT
V gene: TRBV7-9; D gene: NA; J gene: TRBJ1-1; clone size: NA; CDR3 protein: CASSLVPGEFTEAFF; CDR3 DNA: TGTGCCAGCAGCTTAGTTCCGGGGGAATTCACTGAAGCTTTCTTT
V gene: TRBV19; D gene: NA; J gene: TRBJ1-3; clone size: NA; CDR3 protein: CASSLHRALSGNTIYF; CDR3 DNA: TGTGCCAGTAGTCTACACAGGGCCCTCTCTGGAAACACCATATATTTT
V gene: TRBV12-3/TRBV12-4; D gene: TRBD1; J gene: TRBJ1-4; clone size: NA; CDR3 protein: CASKGQGTEKLFF; CDR3 DNA: TGTGCCAGCAAGGGACAGGGCACCGAAAAACTGTTTTTT
V gene: TRBV6-5; D gene: NA; J gene: TRBJ1-1; clone size: NA; CDR3 protein: CASSFRGAFF; CDR3 DNA: TGTGCCAGCAGTTTTCGGGGGGCTTTCTTT
V gene: TRBV12-3/TRBV12-4; D gene: NA; J gene: TRBJ1-2; clone size: NA; CDR3 protein: CASSLQGIGYTF; CDR3 DNA: TGTGCCAGCAGTCTGCAGGGTATCGGCTACACCTTC
V gene: TRBV14; D gene: NA; J gene: TRBJ2-5; clone size: NA; CDR3 protein: CASSQDIGGLETQYF; CDR3 DNA: TGTGCCAGCAGCCAAGATATCGGGGGACTGGAGACCCAGTACTTC
V gene: TRBV6-5; D gene: NA; J gene: TRBJ2-2; clone size: NA; CDR3 protein: CASSNWWERTGELFF; CDR3 DNA: TGTGCCAGCAGTAATTGGTGGGAGAGGACCGGGGAGCTGTTTTTT
V gene: TRBV2; D gene: NA; J gene: TRBJ1-4; clone size: NA; CDR3 protein: CASRNQGNEKLFF; CDR3 DNA: TGTGCCAGCAGGAACCAGGGGAATGAAAAACTGTTTTTT